One and the same sample provided the 13 T cell receptor beta chains below, sequenced in a study of blood T cells in healthy people across ages. A second roughly 6 to 11 cycle PCR used barcoded and J-beta primers. TCRdb reanalysed the 5' RACE reads using MiXCR and keeps one entry per CDR3 protein. The sample has hundreds of thousands of distinct CDR3 sequences, 58% seen once. Input material: blood. These receptors came from a man younger than 45 in good health.

The chain recombines TRBV4-3 with TRBJ1-5, with D tentatively TRBD1 (5 bases). Trimming cost V 1 base and J 7 bases, with 11 bases left between them. This CDR3 spans 14 amino acids. CDR1 and CDR2 (germline): LGHNA, YSLEER. The chain's CDR3 is CASSQVWGEQPQHF. The CDR3 DNA reads TGCGCCAGCAGCCAAGTCTGGGGGGAACAGCCCCAGCATTTT.

This sequence joins TRBV7-8 and TRBJ2-3, with 9 bases fitting TRBD2. Germline assignment: CDR1 SGHVS and CDR2 FQNEAQ. The CDR3 has 16 amino acids. The junction had 3 bases not matched to a gene; V was cut back by 0 bases and J by 2 bases. CDR3 sequence (DNA): TGTGCCAGCAGCTTAGCGACTAGCGGATACACAGATACGCAGTATTTT. As protein: CASSLATSGYTDTQYF.

The genes are TRBV6-5 and TRBJ2-5; TRBD2 is a possible D gene (6 bases). The germline V and J ends were trimmed by 0 bases and 7 bases, with 9 bases remaining between them. The CDR3 runs to 13 residues. Germline CDR1 and CDR2: MNHEY and SVGAGI. CDR3 sequence reads: CASSYSDSGTQYF. As DNA, the CDR3 is TGTGCCAGCAGTTACTCGGATAGCGGGACCCAGTACTTC.

The V call is TRBV4-2, the J call TRBJ2-5; 10 nucleotides agree with TRBD2. The DNA end favors TRBJ2-7, so the J call may be wrong. The CDR3 has 15 residues. Germline V gene lookup returns CDR1 LGHNA and CDR2 YNFKEQ. The CDR3 spells CASSHQSGGDYEQYF. The CDR3 nucleotides are TGTGCCAGCAGCCATCAAAGCGGGGGGGATTACGAGCAGTACTTC.

The CDR3 here is CASSQGMEGWGEQYF. The DNA for the CDR3 is TGTGCCAGCAGCCAAGGGATGGAGGGGTGGGGCGAGCAGTACTTC. V and J are TRBV14 and TRBJ2-7; TRBD2 might be the D (6 bases). Trimming removed 1 base from V and 6 bases from J, with 16 bases in between. The length of the CDR3 is 15 residues. Germline V gives CDR1 SGHDN, CDR2 FVKESK.

The chain carries TRBV11-2 and TRBJ2-5; 10 bases are a match to TRBD1. Germline V CDR1 and CDR2: SGHAT, FQNNGV. Unmatched junction bases numbered 7, after V lost 5 bases and J lost 4 bases. This CDR3 spans 15 amino acids. The CDR3 DNA is TGTGCCAGCAGCAAGCCGGGACAGGGGAGAGAGACCCAGTACTTC. It translates to CASSKPGQGRETQYF.

This clonotype appeared a few times. V usage is TRBV20-1 and J usage is TRBJ1-6; TRBD1 matches 8 bases. V dropped 1 base and J dropped 10; count of bases not matched to a gene: 9. The length of the CDR3 is 15 residues. The V gene's germline CDR1 is DFQATT and CDR2 SNEGSKA (reference sequence). This chain's CDR3 is CSARASGQGYSPLHF. In DNA form, the CDR3 reads TGCAGTGCTAGAGCCAGCGGACAGGGCTACTCACCCCTCCACTTT.

J is TRBJ1-4 and V is TRBV7-2, with a tentative D call TRBD1 (5 bases). CDR1 is SGHTA and CDR2 is FQGNSA in the germline V gene. V shed 4 bases and J shed 8 bases, with 14 bases lying between them. This CDR3 has 14 residues. The CDR3 sequence is CASSYQDSEEKLFF. In nucleotides, the CDR3 is TGTGCCAGCAGCTACCAAGACAGTGAGGAAAAACTGTTTTTT.

The chain is built from TRBV20-1 and TRBJ2-5; 7 bases fit TRBD2. After removal of 3 bases from V and 4 bases from J, the junction contained 11 bases not matched to a gene. This CDR3 is 15 amino acids long. CDR1 is DFQATT and CDR2 is SNEGSKA in the germline V gene (reference sequence). CDR3 coding DNA: TGCAGTGCTAGTCGGGGTCAACGCGGGGGAGAGACCCAGTACTTC. Amino acids: CSASRGQRGGETQYF.

The CDR3 sequence is CASSQRQGGGTDTQYF. The CDR3 DNA is TGTGCCAGCAGCCAACGACAAGGCGGGGGCACAGATACGCAGTATTTT. This chain connects TRBV4-2 to TRBJ2-3; tentative D call: TRBD2 (6 bases). V was pared by 2 bases and J by 1 base, with 13 bases between. CDR1 and CDR2 (germline): LGHNA, YNFKEQ. This CDR3 is 16 amino acids long.

The rearrangement joins TRBV5-1 to TRBJ2-7, with a possible D match to TRBD2 (6 bases). Trimming shortened V by 4 bases and J by 6 bases, and 17 bases separated the two germline ends. The germline V gene encodes CDR1 SGHRS and CDR2 YFSETQ. The CDR3 totals 14 residues. CDR3 DNA: TGCGCCAGCAGCCTCGGAGGGAATTCTGCCGAGCAGTACTTC. Its translation: CASSLGGNSAEQYF.

Concerning this clonotype: It may be a read error: a sequence one base away is much more abundant. The rearrangement uses TRBV5-1 and TRBJ2-1; 7 bases line up with TRBD1. The germline CDR1 and CDR2 sequences are SGHRS and YFSETQ. The CDR3 extends over 13 amino acids. The CDR3 reads CAGSRDSYNEQFF. CDR3 sequence (DNA): TGCGCCGGCAGCCGGGACAGCTACAATGAGCAGTTCTTC.

V and J are TRBV7-9 and TRBJ1-2; TRBD1 is a possible D gene (6 bases). CDR3 length: 14 amino acids. From germline, CDR1 is SEHNR and CDR2 FQNEAQ (reference sequence). V lost 6 bases to trimming and J lost 5 bases, with 16 bases between them. This CDR3 is CASRETGETYGYTF. CDR3 nucleotide sequence: TGTGCCAGCAGGGAGACAGGAGAGACGTATGGCTACACCTTC. Full variable domain (missing parts from reference TRBV7-9 and TRBJ1-2): DTGVSQNPRHKITKRGQNVTFRCDPISEHNRLYWYRQTLGQGPEFLTYFQNEAQLEKSRLLSDRFSAERPKGSFSTLEIQRTEQGDSAMYLCASRETGETYGYTFGSGTRLTVV.